Below, one TCR beta chain is given with its context. CDR1 is SGHNT, CDR2 YYREEE, per germline (reference sequence). Trimming at V came to 4 bases and at J to 5 bases, leaving 5 bases not matched to a gene. The CDR3 covers 13 residues. The cohort comprised adults aged about 18 to 90 years residing in about two dozen US areas. Libraries were prepared by immunoSEQ multiplex PCR; TCRdb keeps only in-frame clonotypes and omits some of them. The sample includes 260,000 or so clones, approximately 88% seen only once; the top ten take more than 0.95%. These data originate in a study of blood T cell repertoires in COVID-19. The overall study: Samples came from the United States, Italy and Spain, spanning acute and convalescent COVID-19. Sample material is recorded as cDNA or gDNA derived from T cells, B-cell-depleted T cells, or PBMCs.

Material: PBMCs or T cells enriched from blood (not recorded which). The chain couples TRBV5-4 to TRBJ1-1, with 7 nucleotides matching TRBD1. This TCR was sampled from a middle-aged woman with acute COVID-19. CDR3 DNA sequence: TGTGCCAGCAGCCGAGGGGGCACGACTGAAGCTTTCTTT. Its protein product is CASSRGGTTEAFF.